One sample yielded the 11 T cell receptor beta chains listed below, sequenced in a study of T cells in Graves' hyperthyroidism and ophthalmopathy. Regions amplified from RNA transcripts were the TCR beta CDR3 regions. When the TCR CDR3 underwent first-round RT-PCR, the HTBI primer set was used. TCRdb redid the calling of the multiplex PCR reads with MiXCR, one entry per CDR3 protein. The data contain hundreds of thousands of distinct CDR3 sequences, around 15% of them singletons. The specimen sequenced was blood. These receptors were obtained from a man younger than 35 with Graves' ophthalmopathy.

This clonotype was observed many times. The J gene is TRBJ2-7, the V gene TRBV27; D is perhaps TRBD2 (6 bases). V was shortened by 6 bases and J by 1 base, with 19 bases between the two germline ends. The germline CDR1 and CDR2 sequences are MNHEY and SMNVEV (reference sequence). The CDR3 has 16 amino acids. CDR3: CASRSLGRAGSYEQYF. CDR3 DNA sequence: TGTGCCAGCAGATCCTTGGGCAGGGCGGGATCCTACGAGCAGTACTTC.

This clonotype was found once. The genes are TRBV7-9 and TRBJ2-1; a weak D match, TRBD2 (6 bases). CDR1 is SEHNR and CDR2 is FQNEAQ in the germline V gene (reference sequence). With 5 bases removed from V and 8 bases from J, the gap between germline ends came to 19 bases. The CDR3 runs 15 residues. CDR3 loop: CASSVGVAGLHEQFF. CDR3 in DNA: TGTGCCAGCAGCGTAGGGGTGGCGGGACTCCATGAGCAGTTCTTC.

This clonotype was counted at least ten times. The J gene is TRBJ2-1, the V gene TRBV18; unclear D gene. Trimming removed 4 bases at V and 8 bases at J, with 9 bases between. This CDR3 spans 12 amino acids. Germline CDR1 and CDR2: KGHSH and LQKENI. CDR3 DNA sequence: TGTGCCAGCTCACAACTGCTCGATGAGCAGTTCTTC. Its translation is CASSQLLDEQFF.

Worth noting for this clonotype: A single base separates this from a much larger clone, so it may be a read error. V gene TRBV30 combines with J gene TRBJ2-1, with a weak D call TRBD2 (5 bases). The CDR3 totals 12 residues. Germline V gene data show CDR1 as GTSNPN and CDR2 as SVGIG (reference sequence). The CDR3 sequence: CAEAEAYNEQFF. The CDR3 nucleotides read TGTGCAGAAGCGGAGGCCTACAATGAGCAGTTCTTC.

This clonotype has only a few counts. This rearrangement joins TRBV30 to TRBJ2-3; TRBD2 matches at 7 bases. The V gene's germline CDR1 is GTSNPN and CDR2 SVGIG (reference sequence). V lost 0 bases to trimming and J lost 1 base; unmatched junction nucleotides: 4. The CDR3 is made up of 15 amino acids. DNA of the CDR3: TGTGCCTGGAGTGTAGGTGCGGGAGGCACAGATACGCAGTATTTT. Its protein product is CAWSVGAGGTDTQYF.

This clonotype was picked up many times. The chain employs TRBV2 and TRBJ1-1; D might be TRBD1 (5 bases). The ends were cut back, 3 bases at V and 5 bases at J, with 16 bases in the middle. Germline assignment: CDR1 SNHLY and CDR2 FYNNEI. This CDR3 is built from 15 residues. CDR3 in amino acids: CASSESWQGQTEAFF. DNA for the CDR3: TGTGCCAGCAGTGAGTCTTGGCAGGGCCAAACTGAAGCTTTCTTT.

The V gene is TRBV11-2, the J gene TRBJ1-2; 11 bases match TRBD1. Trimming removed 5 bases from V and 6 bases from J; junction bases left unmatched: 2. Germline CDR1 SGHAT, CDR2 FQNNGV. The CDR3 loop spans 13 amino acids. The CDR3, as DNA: TGTGCCAGCAGCGGACAGGGGGCAAATGGCTACACCTTC. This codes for CASSGQGANGYTF.

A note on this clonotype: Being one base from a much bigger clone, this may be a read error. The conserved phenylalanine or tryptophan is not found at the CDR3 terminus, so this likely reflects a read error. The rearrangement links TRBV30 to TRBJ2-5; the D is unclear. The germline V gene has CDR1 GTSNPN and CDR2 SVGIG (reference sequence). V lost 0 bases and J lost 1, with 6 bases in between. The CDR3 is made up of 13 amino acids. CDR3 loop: CAWSVSFQETQYL. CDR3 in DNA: TGTGCCTGGAGTGTAAGTTTCCAAGAGACCCAGTACCTC.

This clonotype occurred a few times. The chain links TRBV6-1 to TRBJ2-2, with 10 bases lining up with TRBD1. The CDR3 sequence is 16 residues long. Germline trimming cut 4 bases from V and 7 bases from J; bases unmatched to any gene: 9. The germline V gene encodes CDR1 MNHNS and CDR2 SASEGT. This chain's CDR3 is CASSGPGQGLNGELFF. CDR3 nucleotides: TGTGCCAGCAGTGGGCCGGGACAGGGGCTTAACGGGGAGCTGTTTTTT.

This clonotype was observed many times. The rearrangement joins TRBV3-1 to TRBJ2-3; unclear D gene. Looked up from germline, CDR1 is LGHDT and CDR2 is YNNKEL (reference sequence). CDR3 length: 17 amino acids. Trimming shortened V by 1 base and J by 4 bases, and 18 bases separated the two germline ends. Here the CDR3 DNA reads TGTGCCAGCAGCCAAGCTAACTACCCACCTGGGGCAGATACGCAGTATTTT. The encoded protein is CASSQANYPPGADTQYF.

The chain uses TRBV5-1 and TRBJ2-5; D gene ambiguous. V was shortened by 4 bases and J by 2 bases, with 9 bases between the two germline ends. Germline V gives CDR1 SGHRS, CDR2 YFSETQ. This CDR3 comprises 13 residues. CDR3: CASSRENQETQYF. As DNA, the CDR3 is TGCGCCAGCAGCAGGGAAAATCAAGAGACCCAGTACTTC.